These 11 T cell receptor beta chains were all obtained from the same sample, sequenced in a study of blood T cell repertoires in COVID-19. This table comes from immunoSEQ multiplex PCR, and its TCRdb copy is limited to in-frame clones, with some not included. The sample shows 150,000 or so clones, about 80% of them seen only once. Sequenced input: peripheral blood. The receptors stem from a woman of 80 years or more with acute or convalescent COVID-19.

The chain is built from TRBV2 and TRBJ1-2; D possibly corresponds to TRBD1 (6 bases). Trimming took 0 bases from V and 3 from J, leaving 14 bases between them. The CDR3 length is 16 residues. Germline CDR1 is SNHLY and CDR2 is FYNNEI. This CDR3 is CASSEAGGTFDYGYTF. In DNA, the CDR3 is TGTGCCAGCAGTGAAGCAGGGGGTACCTTCGACTATGGCTACACCTTC.

This clone occurred once. CDR3 sequence (DNA): TGTGCCAGCAGCCATCCGGACAGGGATGGCTATGGCTACACCTTC. As protein: CASSHPDRDGYGYTF. V and J are TRBV3-1 (or the pseudogene TRBV3-2) and TRBJ1-2, with 8 bases identical to TRBD1. Germline V gene data show CDR1 as LGHDT and CDR2 as YNNKEL (reference sequence). V was clipped by 3 bases and J by 4 bases; unmatched bases: 7. The CDR3 covers 15 residues.

The rearrangement links TRBV5-5 to TRBJ1-4, with 9 bases identical to TRBD1. There are 16 residues in the CDR3. V dropped 4 bases and J dropped 4; count of bases not matched to a gene: 8. Germline V gene sequence: CDR1 SGHKS, CDR2 YYEKEE (reference sequence). The DNA of the CDR3 is TGTGCCAGCAGCCGAACAGGGGGCTCGGGTAATGAAAAACTGTTTTTT. This gives the protein CASSRTGGSGNEKLFF.

The J gene is TRBJ2-7, the V gene TRBV7-3; the D gene is possibly TRBD1 (6 bases). The CDR3 contains 12 residues. Germline CDR1 reads SGHTA; CDR2 reads FQGTGA. Between the trimmed V and J ends, which lost 5 bases and 7 bases, there was a span of 12 bases. The CDR3 region has the DNA TGTGCCAGCAGCATAGGGGGTAGGGAGCAGTACTTC. Protein sequence: CASSIGGREQYF.

This chain links TRBV19 with TRBJ2-7; 9 nucleotides line up with TRBD1. Germline CDR1 reads LNHDA; CDR2 reads SQIVND (reference sequence). Losses at the gene ends were 5 bases for V and 3 bases for J; bases not matched to a gene: 5. The CDR3 covers 14 residues. CDR3 nucleotides: TGTGCCAGTAGTTCCGGGACAGGGATCTACGAGCAGTACTTC. It is translated as CASSSGTGIYEQYF.

V gene TRBV9 combines with J gene TRBJ1-3, with a tentative D call TRBD1 (5 bases). Germline lookup yields CDR1 SGDLS and CDR2 YYNGEE. This CDR3 is built from 16 residues. Trimming shortened V by 4 bases and J by 3 bases, and 17 bases separated the two germline ends. As DNA, the CDR3 is TGTGCCAGCAGCCCACCGGGGGGGACCTTTGGAAACACCATATATTTT. This encodes CASSPPGGTFGNTIYF.

This clone was observed a single time. V is TRBV4-1 and J is TRBJ2-3, with TRBD2 identical over 10 bases. The CDR3 spans 14 residues. Trimming at V came to 3 bases and at J to 4 bases, leaving 1 base not matched to a gene. Germline CDR1 reads MGHRA; CDR2 reads YSYEKL. The CDR3 region is CASSHGTSADTQYF. The CDR3, as DNA: TGCGCCAGCAGCCATGGGACTAGCGCAGATACGCAGTATTTT.

This chain connects TRBV9 to TRBJ2-1, with 9 positions matching TRBD2. V shed 5 bases, J shed 0 bases, and the junction held 3 bases outside the gene matches. The CDR3 sequence is 15 residues long. From germline, CDR1 is SGDLS and CDR2 YYNGEE. The CDR3 nucleotides read TGTGCCAGCAGTGCGGGGGGGAACTCCTACAATGAGCAGTTCTTC. This gives the protein CASSAGGNSYNEQFF. The variable domain in full, completed from reference TRBV9 and TRBJ2-1, reads DSGVTQTPKHLITATGQRVTLRCSPRSGDLSVYWYQQSLDQGLQFLIQYYNGEERAKGNILERFSAQQFPDLHSELNLSSLELGDSALYFCASSAGGNSYNEQFFGPGTRLTVL.

This chain connects TRBV6-5 to TRBJ1-4, with D uncertain. The CDR3 totals 14 residues. Per the germline V gene, CDR1 is MNHEY and CDR2 is SVGAGI. Trimming stripped 6 bases from V and 4 bases from J, with 12 bases between. The chain's CDR3 is CASSNRGSNEKLFF. The DNA for the CDR3 is TGTGCCAGCAGCAACCGCGGGAGTAATGAAAAACTGTTTTTT.

The chain recombines TRBV28 with TRBJ2-7; 7 positions match TRBD1. Unmatched junction bases numbered 10, after V lost 4 bases and J lost 1 base. Germline values: CDR1 MDHEN, CDR2 SYDVKM. The CDR3 totals 16 residues. The CDR3 DNA follows: TGTGCCAGCAGTTCGGGGCCGACAGGGCGTTCCTACGAGCAGTACTTC. This codes for CASSSGPTGRSYEQYF.

The chain combines TRBV7-8 with TRBJ2-1; 9 positions agree with TRBD2. Per the germline V gene, CDR1 is SGHVS and CDR2 is FQNEAQ. The CDR3 runs 16 residues. The junction had 3 bases not matched to a gene; V was cut back by 0 bases and J by 3 bases. CDR3 residues: CASSLAGLAFYNEQFF. In DNA, the CDR3 is TGTGCCAGCAGCTTAGCAGGACTAGCGTTCTACAATGAGCAGTTCTTC.